The 19 T cell receptor beta chains listed next were all sequenced from one sample in a study of T cells in Graves' hyperthyroidism and ophthalmopathy. Amplification targeted TCR beta CDR3 regions from RNA transcripts. The HTBI set primed first-round TCR CDR3 RT-PCR. MiXCR was run by TCRdb on the multiplex PCR reads, yielding one entry per CDR3 protein. This table has around 720,000 distinct CDR3 sequences, about a third appearing once. Sequencing used blood. The receptors stem from a woman in her forties with Graves' hyperthyroidism.

This clonotype was seen more than once but under ten times. V and J are TRBV6-5 and TRBJ1-5; D gene unclear. The CDR3 runs to 13 residues. Trimming left V 2 bases short and J 5 bases short, with 7 bases between. Germline V gives CDR1 MNHEY, CDR2 SVGAGI. The CDR3 coding sequence is TGTGCCAGCAGTTACAAGCTTGATCAGCCCCAGCATTTT. Translated, it gives CASSYKLDQPQHF.

The V and J genes are TRBV7-2 and TRBJ1-1; D is possibly TRBD1 (6 bases). The ends were cut back, 5 bases at V and 6 bases at J, with 16 bases in the middle. Germline CDR1 SGHTA, CDR2 FQGNSA. The CDR3 spans 14 residues. The CDR3 DNA is TGTGCCAGCAGCCCCCCGGGGGGGGCGGCTGAAGCTTTCTTT. Amino acids: CASSPPGGAAEAFF.

Worth noting for this clonotype: An end of the junction does not agree with germline; a read error may underlie this. The rearrangement uses TRBV10-3 and TRBJ1-1; D unresolved. This CDR3 region has 14 residues. Germline CDR1 reads ENHRY; CDR2 reads SYGVKD. The CDR3 region has the DNA TGTGCCACCAGTGAGTCCTTCTTAGCTGTTGAAGCTTTCTTT. This gives the protein CATSESFLAVEAFF.

This clonotype was recorded a few times. J is TRBJ1-2 and V is TRBV6-1, with D tentatively TRBD1 (5 bases). Germline V gene data show CDR1 as MNHNS and CDR2 as SASEGT. The CDR3 loop spans 13 amino acids. V was trimmed by 4 bases and J by 8 bases, leaving 14 bases between them. The CDR3 nucleotides read TGTGCCAGCAGTGTTCAGGGCAAAGGCGGCTACACCTTC. It translates to CASSVQGKGGYTF.

This clonotype appeared a single time. A much larger clone is a single base away; this may be a read error. The chain carries TRBV15 and TRBJ2-2, with D possibly matching TRBD2 (6 bases). The CDR3 is 13 amino acids. V gave up 3 bases and J gave up 7 bases, with 9 bases separating them. Germline CDR1 LNHNV, CDR2 YYDKDF (reference sequence). CDR3 sequence: CATSSEEGGELFF. As DNA, the CDR3 is TGTGCCACCAGCAGCGAGGAGGGCGGGGAGCTGTTTTTT.

This clonotype was seen a handful of times. The J gene is TRBJ1-1, the V gene TRBV19; a possible D gene is TRBD1 (5 bases). From germline, CDR1 is LNHDA and CDR2 SQIVND (reference sequence). V was clipped by 3 bases and J by 1 base, with 12 bases between them. The CDR3 has 15 residues. CDR3 amino acids: CASSIIGGTNTEAFF. For the CDR3, the DNA is TGTGCCAGTAGTATTATTGGGGGTACGAACACTGAAGCTTTCTTT.

The table lists this clonotype with a few counts. The chain combines TRBV7-8 with TRBJ1-1, with TRBD1 matching 9 bases. Unmatched junction bases numbered 9, after V lost 5 bases and J lost 5 bases. Germline lookup yields CDR1 SGHVS and CDR2 FQNEAQ. The CDR3 totals 15 residues. The DNA for the CDR3 is TGTGCCAGCAGCCAAAAGAGACAGGGGGGAACTGAAGCTTTCTTT. Protein sequence: CASSQKRQGGTEAFF.

This sequence joins TRBV4-1 and TRBJ2-7, with 8 bases that match TRBD2. The CDR3 has 15 amino acids. CDR1 and CDR2 (germline): MGHRA, YSYEKL. V was clipped by 1 base and J by 3 bases; unmatched bases: 5. The chain's CDR3 is CASSQVGTSDYEQYF. CDR3 sequence (DNA): TGCGCCAGCAGCCAAGTCGGGACTAGTGACTACGAGCAGTACTTC.

This clonotype was detected a few times. This chain connects TRBV6-1 to TRBJ2-7; 12 nucleotides line up with TRBD2. Germline V gene sequence: CDR1 MNHNS, CDR2 SASEGT. V shed 6 bases, J shed 5 bases, and the junction held 8 bases outside the gene matches. The CDR3 sequence is 15 residues long. CDR3 residues: CASRRLAGEGNEQYF. DNA for the CDR3: TGTGCCAGCAGGAGACTAGCGGGAGAGGGAAACGAGCAGTACTTC.

This chain links TRBV24-1 with TRBJ2-1; D might be TRBD1 or TRBD2, each matching 6 bases. Deletions cut 3 bases from V and 6 bases from J, with 17 bases between. The CDR3 consists of 16 residues. The germline V gene encodes CDR1 KGHDR and CDR2 SFDVKD. The CDR3, as DNA: TGTGCCACCAGTGATCCCACTATAGGGGGGAGCAATGAGCAGTTCTTC. Translating it yields CATSDPTIGGSNEQFF.

This chain uses TRBV2 with TRBJ2-7; TRBD1 matches at 7 bases. V was pared by 8 bases and J by 0 bases, with 10 bases of the junction left unmatched. The length of the CDR3 is 15 residues. Looked up from germline, CDR1 is SNHLY and CDR2 is FYNNEI. CDR3 in amino acids: CASGSRGRSSYEQYF. The CDR3 nucleotides read TGTGCCAGCGGCTCAAGGGGGCGAAGCTCCTACGAGCAGTACTTC.

This clonotype was detected only a few times. V usage is TRBV7-9 and J usage is TRBJ1-1; the D is unclear. Trimming took 3 bases from V and 8 from J, leaving 10 bases between them. Germline CDR1 and CDR2: SEHNR and FQNEAQ (reference sequence). This CDR3 has 12 amino acids. For the CDR3, the DNA is TGTGCCAGCAGCTTCGCGGGAAGGGAAGCTTTCTTT. Translation: CASSFAGREAFF.

This rearrangement joins TRBV4-3 to TRBJ1-1, with 7 bases matching TRBD1. The CDR3 is 16 amino acids. Per germline, CDR1 LGHNA and CDR2 YSLEER. V lost 2 bases, J lost 3 bases, and 9 bases stayed unmatched. CDR3 loop: CASSQLYRGGYTEAFF. The CDR3 DNA is TGCGCCAGCAGCCAATTGTACAGGGGTGGGTACACTGAAGCTTTCTTT.

This clonotype was seen many times. This chain links TRBV9 with TRBJ1-5; D remains ambiguous. The CDR3 has 16 residues. Germline V gene lookup returns CDR1 SGDLS and CDR2 YYNGEE. V lost 3 bases to trimming and J lost 1 base, with 14 bases between them. CDR3 coding DNA: TGTGCCAGCAGCGGAGGGAGCGGGGTAAGCAATCAGCCCCAGCATTTT. Amino acids: CASSGGSGVSNQPQHF.

V usage is TRBV2 and J usage is TRBJ1-2; D call uncertain. This CDR3 is 9 amino acids long. V lost 6 bases and J lost 7, with 3 bases in between. CDR1 SNHLY and CDR2 FYNNEI come from the germline V gene. CDR3: CASSRGYTF. CDR3 coding DNA: TGTGCCAGCAGCCGTGGCTACACCTTC.

This clonotype was seen at least ten times. V and J are TRBV5-1 and TRBJ1-1; D remains unclear. This CDR3 contains 14 residues. Germline V lookup: CDR1 SGHRS, CDR2 YFSETQ. Deletions cut 2 bases from V and 1 base from J, with 9 bases between. The CDR3 spells CASSFGGENTEAFF. CDR3 in DNA: TGCGCCAGCAGCTTCGGTGGCGAGAACACTGAAGCTTTCTTT.

This clonotype has a count of ten or more. V usage is TRBV10-2 and J usage is TRBJ1-4; D remains ambiguous. The V and J ends lost 2 bases and 11 bases respectively, with 9 bases between them. The CDR3 runs to 12 residues. Germline V CDR1 and CDR2: WSHSY, SAAADI. CDR3 sequence (DNA): TGCGCCAGCAGTGAGGGCACCGGGAAACTGTTTTTT. It is translated as CASSEGTGKLFF.

This clonotype showed up just a few times. The chain uses TRBV10-3 and TRBJ1-1, with 9 bases identical to TRBD1. This CDR3 region has 15 residues. The ends lost 4 bases at V and 2 bases at J; junction bases unmatched: 5. Germline-derived CDR1 and CDR2 are ENHRY and SYGVKD. CDR3 sequence reads: CAISGTGAGNTEAFF. The CDR3 region has the DNA TGTGCCATCAGTGGGACAGGGGCAGGAAACACTGAAGCTTTCTTT.

This clonotype was counted at least ten times. The J gene is TRBJ1-2, the V gene TRBV28; 9 bases are shared with TRBD1. This CDR3 spans 16 amino acids. After removal of 6 bases from V and 3 bases from J, the junction contained 11 bases not matched to a gene. The germline V gene encodes CDR1 MDHEN and CDR2 SYDVKM. The CDR3, as DNA: TGTGCCAGCAGCCTCACCGGGACAGGGAACGACTATGGCTACACCTTC. Translated, it gives CASSLTGTGNDYGYTF.